One sample yielded the 20 T cell receptor beta chains listed below, sequenced in a study of blood T cell repertoires in COVID-19. Some clones are missing from TCRdb's copy, which holds only in-frame ones; the method was immunoSEQ multiplex PCR. The sample records approximately 140,000 clones, about 91% being singletons. The sample taken for sequencing was peripheral blood. The receptor set was obtained from a human donor in a cohort sampled during active COVID-19.

The genes are TRBV5-4 and TRBJ2-5; weak D call: TRBD1 (6 bases). The CDR3 runs 15 residues. Trimming pared 0 bases from V and 2 bases from J, leaving 11 bases between. Per germline, CDR1 SGHNT and CDR2 YYREEE (reference sequence). CDR3 sequence: CASSLGRGWQETQYF. Here the CDR3 DNA reads TGTGCCAGCAGCTTGGGCAGGGGATGGCAAGAGACCCAGTACTTC.

The chain combines TRBV2 with TRBJ2-6, with D unresolved. This CDR3 comprises 18 residues. Trimming pared 4 bases from V and 2 bases from J, leaving 18 bases between. The germline V gene encodes CDR1 SNHLY and CDR2 FYNNEI. CDR3 protein: CASSVADVARTGANVLTF. Written as DNA, the CDR3 is TGTGCCAGCAGTGTCGCAGATGTAGCCCGAACTGGGGCCAACGTCCTGACTTTC.

This CDR3 is CASLGQGATGELFF. CDR3 nucleotides: TGTGCCAGCCTGGGACAGGGGGCCACCGGGGAGCTGTTTTTT. J is TRBJ2-2 and V is TRBV10-3, with TRBD1 identical over 12 bases. This CDR3 region has 14 residues. V shed 10 bases, J shed 4 bases, and the junction held 4 bases outside the gene matches. Germline V gene data show CDR1 as ENHRY and CDR2 as SYGVKD.

The V gene is TRBV4-3, the J gene TRBJ1-5; a weak D match, TRBD1 (5 bases). The CDR3 runs 16 residues. V lost 0 bases, J lost 6 bases, and 15 bases lay in between. The germline CDR1 and CDR2 sequences are LGHNA and YSLEER. CDR3 loop: CASSQDRDRWGQPQHF. CDR3 DNA sequence: TGCGCCAGCAGCCAAGATCGTGACAGATGGGGTCAGCCCCAGCATTTT.

The chain employs TRBV30 and TRBJ2-5; possibly TRBD1 for D (6 bases). V lost 2 bases and J lost 1, with 11 bases in between. This CDR3 spans 14 amino acids. Germline CDR1 reads GTSNPN; CDR2 reads SVGIG (reference sequence). CDR3 bases: TGTGCCTGGAGTAACAGGGACGGCCAAGAGACCCAGTACTTC. It is translated as CAWSNRDGQETQYF.

The J gene is TRBJ1-4, the V gene TRBV15, with D perhaps matching TRBD1 (5 bases). The V and J ends lost 0 bases and 5 bases respectively, with 10 bases between them. The CDR3 is made up of 15 amino acids. Germline CDR1 and CDR2: LNHNV and YYDKDF (reference sequence). CDR3 sequence: CATSRDRAYNEKLFF. CDR3 DNA: TGTGCCACCAGCAGAGACAGGGCCTACAATGAAAAACTGTTTTTT.

A single count supports this clone. The V call is TRBV7-9, the J call TRBJ1-5; 10 nucleotides match TRBD1. J was trimmed by 11 bases and V by 5 bases; bases with no gene match: 9. Germline values: CDR1 SEHNR, CDR2 FQNEAQ (reference sequence). CDR3 length equals 14 residues. The CDR3 here is CASSRTGGNSAQHF. CDR3 DNA: TGTGCCAGCAGCCGGACAGGGGGTAATAGTGCCCAGCATTTT.

This chain connects TRBV12-3 or TRBV12-4 to TRBJ2-7; D might be TRBD2 (6 bases). The CDR3 spans 11 residues. Deletions cut 11 bases from V and 3 bases from J, with 11 bases between. CDR3 nucleotides: TGTGCCCCGGGACTTATCTACGAGCAGTACTTC. Translating it yields CAPGLIYEQYF.

The V call is TRBV3-1 (or the pseudogene TRBV3-2), the J call TRBJ2-5, with 10 positions matching TRBD1. The germline V gene encodes CDR1 LGHDT and CDR2 YNNKEL (reference sequence). The CDR3 length is 14 residues. V lost 6 bases, J lost 3 bases, and 4 bases stayed unmatched. For the CDR3, the DNA is TGTGCCAGCAGGGGACAGGGGCGAGAAGAGACCCAGTACTTC. Translating it yields CASRGQGREETQYF.

The chain combines TRBV3-1 (or the pseudogene TRBV3-2) with TRBJ2-5; 8 bases line up with TRBD2. Germline V gene sequence: CDR1 LGHDT, CDR2 YNNKEL (reference sequence). V lost 4 bases, J lost 5 bases, and 12 bases stayed unmatched. The CDR3 contains 16 residues. The CDR3: CASSPTSGGPGETQYF. The DNA of the CDR3 is TGTGCCAGCAGCCCAACCAGCGGGGGCCCCGGGGAGACCCAGTACTTC.

V and J are TRBV2 and TRBJ1-1; 9 bases are a match to TRBD1. Trimming at V came to 6 bases and at J to 4 bases, leaving 9 bases not matched to a gene. CDR1 is SNHLY and CDR2 is FYNNEI in the germline V gene. This CDR3 has 15 residues. In DNA, the CDR3 is TGTGCCAGCAGGGCCGGGACAGGGCCGGGCACTGAAGCTTTCTTT. It translates to CASRAGTGPGTEAFF.

This chain connects TRBV29-1 to TRBJ2-1; 8 bases align to TRBD1. The CDR3 loop spans 16 amino acids. Germline V gives CDR1 SQVTM, CDR2 ANQGSEA. Losses at the gene ends were 5 bases for V and 7 bases for J; bases not matched to a gene: 16. CDR3 protein: CSVPIGGRGLGNEQFF. CDR3 coding DNA: TGCAGCGTTCCAATTGGAGGCAGGGGGCTTGGAAATGAGCAGTTCTTC.

This chain connects TRBV19 to TRBJ1-5; tentatively, D is TRBD1 (6 bases). The CDR3 is 15 residues long. The germline V gene encodes CDR1 LNHDA and CDR2 SQIVND (reference sequence). Trimming took 3 bases from V and 4 from J, leaving 13 bases between them. The CDR3 spells CASSIARGFNQPQHF. The CDR3 DNA is TGTGCCAGTAGTATCGCGAGGGGGTTTAATCAGCCCCAGCATTTT.

This clone has only one observation. The chain recombines TRBV3-1 (or the pseudogene TRBV3-2) with TRBJ1-2, with 8 bases identical to TRBD1. This CDR3 contains 16 residues. Losses at the gene ends were 4 bases for V and 3 bases for J; bases not matched to a gene: 10. Germline lookup yields CDR1 LGHDT and CDR2 YNNKEL (reference sequence). This CDR3 reads CASSPTVTGEHYGYTF. The CDR3 coding sequence is TGTGCCAGCAGCCCTACGGTGACAGGGGAGCACTATGGCTACACCTTC.

The chain has TRBV7-9 and TRBJ1-6, with 7 bases that match TRBD1. Trimming took 7 bases from V and 10 from J; bases not matched to a gene: 13. CDR3 length: 15 amino acids. From germline, CDR1 is SEHNR and CDR2 FQNEAQ (reference sequence). CDR3 DNA: TGTGCCAGCACCACCGCTCGACAGGGAGTATCACCCCTCCACTTT. Amino acids: CASTTARQGVSPLHF.

This clone came up once. The chain joins TRBV5-4 to TRBJ2-1, with 13 bases that match TRBD2. V dropped 2 bases and J dropped 8; count of bases not matched to a gene: 4. CDR3 length equals 15 residues. Germline assignment: CDR1 SGHNT and CDR2 YYREEE (reference sequence). CDR3 bases: TGTGCCAGCAGCTTTACTAGCGGGGGGGCCGATGAGCAGTTCTTC. This sequence encodes CASSFTSGGADEQFF.

This clone has more than one count but fewer than ten. The chain has TRBV7-3 and TRBJ1-1; 7 bases are shared with TRBD1. The CDR3 is 13 amino acids. Trimming cost V 5 bases and J 6 bases; bases outside gene matches: 6. CDR1 SGHTA and CDR2 FQGTGA come from the germline V gene. This CDR3 reads CASSPDREAEAFF. The CDR3 region has the DNA TGTGCCAGCAGCCCTGACAGGGAGGCTGAAGCTTTCTTT.

The CDR3 region is CASSQKNTGGTEAFF. The CDR3 DNA reads as TGCGCCAGCAGTCAAAAAAACACAGGGGGGACTGAAGCTTTCTTT. The chain combines TRBV4-3 with TRBJ1-1, with 8 bases that match TRBD1. The CDR3 contains 15 residues. Germline loops: CDR1 LGHNA, CDR2 YSLEER. The V and J ends lost 6 bases and 5 bases, in that order; junction bases with no gene match: 11.

This chain joins TRBV11-2 and TRBJ1-1; TRBD1 aligns across 8 bases. The CDR3 is made up of 17 amino acids. V was pared by 1 base and J by 3 bases, with 10 bases of the junction left unmatched. CDR1 is SGHAT, CDR2 FQNNGV, per germline. The CDR3 reads CASSLVGRGLEDTEAFF. CDR3 nucleotide sequence: TGTGCCAGCAGCTTAGTAGGCAGGGGGCTTGAGGACACTGAAGCTTTCTTT.

The chain employs TRBV2 and TRBJ1-1; D ambiguous. This CDR3 spans 14 amino acids. V lost 2 bases, J lost 1 base, and 8 bases lay in between. Germline V gene sequence: CDR1 SNHLY, CDR2 FYNNEI. Here the CDR3 DNA reads TGTGCCAGCAGTGAAAACGGGTGGAACACTGAAGCTTTCTTT. It specifies CASSENGWNTEAFF.